Reported below is one TCR beta chain. Its antigen is currently unknown. The sample originates from a study of identical twins. Findings and limits, study-wide: The models systematically underestimated how much out-of-frame TCR alpha was shared in monozygotic twins.

TCRdb reanalysed the 5' RACE reads using MiXCR and keeps one entry per CDR3 protein. The sample has some 500,000 distinct CDR3 sequences; about 13% are singletons. These same data were also listed under a study on yellow fever vaccine responses in identical twins.

The sample consisted of CD4+ T cells sorted from blood. The sequence derives from a woman aged 18 to 35 in good health.

In nucleotides, the CDR3 is TGTGCCAGCAGCCAACCCGGGGGGGGTGCCTATGGCTACACCTTC. Translation gives CASSQPGGGAYGYTF. V usage is TRBV4-2 and J usage is TRBJ1-2, with D tentatively TRBD1 (5 bases). The germline V and J ends were trimmed by 2 bases and 4 bases, with 14 bases remaining between them. CDR1 and CDR2 (germline): LGHNA, YNFKEQ. The CDR3 spans 15 residues.